One sample yielded the 13 T cell receptor beta chains listed below, sequenced in a study of T cells in Graves' hyperthyroidism and ophthalmopathy. Amplified TCR beta CDR3 regions came from RNA transcripts. HTBI primers were employed in a first-round RT-PCR of the TCR CDR3. A single record per CDR3 protein comes from TCRdb applying MiXCR to the multiplex PCR reads. The table records fewer than 500,000 distinct CDR3 sequences, about 13% of them present only once. Sequenced input: blood. The receptors were gathered from a man aged 30-40 years with Graves' hyperthyroidism that later progressed to Graves' ophthalmopathy.

The chain couples TRBV6-1 to TRBJ1-6; no firm D call. The CDR3 runs to 15 residues. Germline V gene lookup returns CDR1 MNHNS and CDR2 SASEGT. Trimming removed 5 bases at V and 5 bases at J, with 13 bases between. Here the CDR3 DNA reads TGTGCCAGCAGTAACCCCGGGGTAAATAATTCACCCCTCCACTTT. Its translation: CASSNPGVNNSPLHF.

This clonotype was recorded a few times. The chain employs TRBV7-8 and TRBJ1-3; D gene uncertain. The CDR3 covers 15 residues. Trimming removed 7 bases at V and 0 bases at J, with 13 bases between. Germline CDR1 and CDR2: SGHVS and FQNEAQ. CDR3 region: CASTSEGYSGNTIYF. The CDR3 nucleotides read TGTGCCAGCACCTCGGAAGGTTACTCTGGAAACACCATATATTTT.

This clonotype has a handful of counts. The chain recombines TRBV7-2 with TRBJ2-3; no reliable D call. Trimming stripped 1 base from V and 0 bases from J, with 11 bases between. This CDR3 is 16 amino acids long. Germline assignment: CDR1 SGHTA and CDR2 FQGNSA. The CDR3 loop reads CASSLGAAISTDTQYF. The CDR3 DNA follows: TGTGCCAGCAGCTTAGGGGCAGCGATCAGCACAGATACGCAGTATTTT.

This clonotype was seen at least ten times. CDR3 sequence (DNA): TGTGCCAGCAGTCCCACGGGTCCGGGACGCCAAGAGACCCAGTACTTC. Amino acid sequence: CASSPTGPGRQETQYF. The chain is built from TRBV12-3 or TRBV12-4 and TRBJ2-5, with D perhaps given as TRBD1 or TRBD2 (5 bases each). V lost 5 bases and J lost 1, with 17 bases in between. The CDR3 has 16 residues.

The V gene is TRBV7-2, the J gene TRBJ2-3; D perhaps matches TRBD1 (6 bases). Germline V CDR1 and CDR2: SGHTA, FQGNSA. The germline V and J ends were trimmed by 7 bases and 3 bases, with 8 bases remaining between them. The CDR3 is 12 amino acids. The CDR3 sequence is CASNRVTDTQYF. The CDR3 bases are TGTGCCAGCAACAGGGTTACAGATACGCAGTATTTT.

This clonotype turned up a few times. The chain carries TRBV4-2 and TRBJ1-1; D perhaps matches TRBD1 (6 bases). Deletions cut 6 bases from V and 4 bases from J, with 12 bases between. Germline V gives CDR1 LGHNA, CDR2 YNFKEQ. The CDR3 sequence is 13 residues long. This CDR3 reads CASRTGRGTEAFF. The CDR3 nucleotides read TGTGCCAGCAGAACAGGGAGAGGCACTGAAGCTTTCTTT.

This clonotype was detected ten times or more. The chain carries TRBV5-1 and TRBJ2-2; no reliable D call. Trimming left V 1 base short and J 4 bases short, with 8 bases between. CDR3 size: 14 residues. Germline V lookup: CDR1 SGHRS, CDR2 YFSETQ. CDR3 bases: TGCGCCAGCAGCTTGCCTAGGAGCACCGGGGAGCTGTTTTTT. It translates to CASSLPRSTGELFF. Supplemented by reference TRBV5-1 and TRBJ2-2, the full variable domain reads KAGVTQTPRYLIKTRGQQVTLSCSPISGHRSVSWYQQTPGQGLQFLFEYFSETQRNKGNFPGRFSGRQFSNSRSEMNVSTLELGDSALYLCASSLPRSTGELFFGEGSRLTVL.

V is TRBV20-1 and J is TRBJ2-5, with TRBD1 as a possible D gene (5 bases). The CDR3 runs 13 residues. Germline V gives CDR1 DFQATT, CDR2 SNEGSKA (reference sequence). V gave up 0 bases and J gave up 5 bases, with 10 bases separating them. CDR3 sequence reads: CSARDDSGETQYF. DNA for the CDR3: TGCAGTGCTAGAGATGACAGTGGGGAGACCCAGTACTTC.

This clonotype was seen many times. The chain combines TRBV12-3 or TRBV12-4 with TRBJ2-1; no reliable D call. V was pared by 2 bases and J by 8 bases, with 16 bases between. This CDR3 contains 15 residues. The CDR3 loop reads CASSLQARVSYEQFF. DNA for the CDR3: TGTGCCAGCAGTTTACAGGCTAGGGTTTCGTATGAGCAGTTCTTC.

This clonotype was seen a handful of times. This chain joins TRBV12-3 or TRBV12-4 and TRBJ1-3, with no clear D. The CDR3 has 14 residues. Trimming cost V 5 bases and J 0 bases, with 8 bases left between them. The CDR3 loop is CASSEGYSGNTIYF. Here the CDR3 DNA reads TGTGCCAGCAGTGAGGGATACTCTGGAAACACCATATATTTT.

As to this clonotype: A much larger clone lies one base from this, so it may be a read error. The V gene is TRBV5-1, the J gene TRBJ2-7; D gene uncertain. This CDR3 comprises 15 residues. Germline assignment: CDR1 SGHRS and CDR2 YFSETQ. CDR3 amino acids: CASSPSLMSSYEQCF. In DNA form, the CDR3 reads TGCGCCAGCAGCCCATCCTTGATGAGCTCCTACGAGCAGTGCTTC.

V and J are TRBV6-5 and TRBJ1-4; TRBD1 aligns across 8 bases. J gave up 7 bases and V 1 base, and 2 bases lay outside the gene matches. Germline CDR1 and CDR2: MNHEY and SVGAGI. This CDR3 region has 14 residues. DNA for the CDR3: TGTGCCAGCAGTTACTACAGGGGGAGTGAAAAACTGTTTTTT. This codes for CASSYYRGSEKLFF.

This clonotype came up many times. V and J are TRBV7-8 and TRBJ2-1; 7 bases match TRBD2. This CDR3 is built from 14 residues. The J segment lost 4 bases and the V segment lost 4 bases, leaving 4 bases of the junction unmatched. The germline V gene encodes CDR1 SGHVS and CDR2 FQNEAQ. CDR3 sequence reads: CASSYRTSYNEQFF. The CDR3 DNA reads TGTGCCAGCAGCTATCGGACTAGTTACAATGAGCAGTTCTTC.